Below, 17 T cell receptor beta chains from the same sample are listed, as sequenced in a study of OX40 agonist ivuxolimab in advanced cancers. Assay: immunoSEQ multiplex PCR; the TCRdb copy retains only in-frame clones and omits some. Of tens of thousands of clones listed, around 85% are singletons. The specimen was CD4+ or CD8+ T cells sorted from blood, collected in a trial of the OX40 agonist ivuxolimab. These receptors were taken from an adult with an advanced solid tumor such as melanoma, head and neck, liver or kidney cancer.

The V call is TRBV7-3, the J call TRBJ2-3; D possibly matches TRBD1 or TRBD2 (6 bases each). This CDR3 is built from 16 residues. Trimming stripped 2 bases from V and 0 bases from J, with 12 bases between. Germline loops: CDR1 SGHTA, CDR2 FQGTGA. CDR3 sequence: CASSLPGAPSTDTQYF. In DNA, the CDR3 is TGTGCCAGCAGCTTACCGGGGGCCCCTAGCACAGATACGCAGTATTTT. Together with reference TRBV7-3 and TRBJ2-3, the CDR3 gives the full variable domain: GAGVSQTPSNKVTEKGKYVELRCDPISGHTALYWYRQSLGQGPEFLIYFQGTGAADDSGLPNDRFFAVRPEGSVSTLKIQRTERGDSAVYLCASSLPGAPSTDTQYFGPGTRLTVL.

This clone has just one count. J is TRBJ2-1 and V is TRBV6-6; the D is unclear. CDR1 and CDR2 (germline): MNHNY, SVGAGI (reference sequence). This CDR3 is 14 amino acids long. Trimming removed 2 bases at V and 3 bases at J, with 8 bases between. The CDR3 region is CASSYVGFYNEQFF. CDR3 sequence (DNA): TGTGCCAGCAGTTACGTCGGATTCTACAATGAGCAGTTCTTC.

This sequence joins TRBV30 and TRBJ1-2, with D unclear. The CDR3 is 13 residues long. Germline values: CDR1 GTSNPN, CDR2 SVGIG (reference sequence). The V end was cut by 4 bases, the J end by 11 bases, with 20 bases between. For the CDR3, the DNA is TGTGCCTGGACCGGAACAACTCACGGGGTTTACACCTTC. Its translation is CAWTGTTHGVYTF.

This clone was seen once. This chain joins TRBV7-2 and TRBJ2-5; no reliable D call. There are 13 residues in the CDR3. Germline-derived CDR1 and CDR2 are SGHTA and FQGNSA. V dropped 5 bases and J dropped 1 base, with 8 bases sitting between them. The CDR3 is CASSPPTQETQYF. CDR3 coding DNA: TGTGCCAGCAGCCCCCCCACCCAAGAGACCCAGTACTTC.

The rearrangement joins TRBV5-1 to TRBJ1-2, with a tentative D call TRBD1 (6 bases). Deletions cut 3 bases from V and 2 bases from J, with 20 bases between. This CDR3 contains 17 residues. CDR1 and CDR2 from the germline V gene are SGHRS and YFSETQ. DNA for the CDR3: TGCGCCAGCAGCTCATACCGAACAGGGTCAGAGAACTATGGCTACACCTTC. Its translation: CASSSYRTGSENYGYTF.

The V gene is TRBV30, the J gene TRBJ1-1; D is perhaps TRBD1 (6 bases). V was pared by 1 base and J by 3 bases, with 12 bases between. Germline V CDR1 and CDR2: GTSNPN, SVGIG (reference sequence). This CDR3 has 14 residues. The CDR3 loop reads CAWSDQGKDTEAFF. DNA for the CDR3: TGTGCCTGGAGTGATCAGGGGAAGGACACTGAAGCTTTCTTT.

The chain combines TRBV7-9 with TRBJ1-2; the D is unclear. Trimming took 8 bases from V and 8 from J, leaving 3 bases between them. Germline V gene sequence: CDR1 SEHNR, CDR2 FQNEAQ (reference sequence). The CDR3 has 8 residues. CDR3 loop: CASGGYTF. The CDR3 nucleotides read TGTGCCAGCGGGGGCTACACCTTC.

This chain connects TRBV6-5 to TRBJ1-2; no firm D call. Germline V lookup: CDR1 MNHEY, CDR2 SVGAGI. The CDR3 is made up of 13 amino acids. The germline V and J ends were trimmed by 5 bases and 3 bases, with 10 bases remaining between them. The CDR3 loop reads CASSGAGDYGYTF. As DNA, the CDR3 is TGTGCCAGCAGTGGAGCTGGGGACTATGGCTACACCTTC.

The rearrangement joins TRBV25-1 to TRBJ1-1; D not certain. V was shortened by 1 base and J by 0 bases, with 6 bases between the two germline ends. The CDR3 extends over 14 amino acids. Germline assignment: CDR1 MGHDK and CDR2 SYGVNS. CDR3 in DNA: TGTGCCAGCAGTGAATTTGGGGTGAACACTGAAGCTTTCTTT. Translated: CASSEFGVNTEAFF.

Turning to this clone: The sample carries other DNA sequences with the same CDR3. J is TRBJ2-5 and V is TRBV5-4, with 12 bases fitting TRBD2. J lost 5 bases, V lost 3 bases, and 8 bases had no gene match. The CDR3 consists of 16 residues. In germline, CDR1 is SGHNT, CDR2 YYREEE (reference sequence). The CDR3 region is CASSSRTSGNVETQYF. CDR3 nucleotides: TGTGCCAGCAGCTCCCGGACTAGCGGGAATGTGGAGACCCAGTACTTC.

As regards this clone: Additional DNA sequences in this sample encode the identical CDR3. The chain links TRBV28 to TRBJ2-5; D is undetermined. V was clipped by 2 bases and J by 5 bases, with 3 bases between them. Germline CDR1 is MDHEN and CDR2 is SYDVKM. The CDR3 covers 11 residues. In nucleotides, the CDR3 is TGTGCCAGCAGTTTACTGGAGACCCAGTACTTC. Its translation: CASSLLETQYF.

The V call is TRBV6-1, the J call TRBJ1-4; no reliable D call. Germline-derived CDR1 and CDR2 are MNHNS and SASEGT. Deletions cut 5 bases from V and 2 bases from J, with 6 bases between. CDR3 length equals 13 residues. CDR3 sequence (DNA): TGTGCCAGCAGTTGGACTACTAATGAAAAACTGTTTTTT. Translation: CASSWTTNEKLFF.

The chain couples TRBV11-2 to TRBJ2-2, with D possibly matching TRBD1 (6 bases). V was clipped by 6 bases and J by 5 bases, with 10 bases between them. This CDR3 has 13 residues. CDR1 is SGHAT and CDR2 is FQNNGV in the germline V gene. DNA of the CDR3: TGTGCCAGCAGTCACAGGGTAACCGGGGAGCTGTTTTTT. This sequence encodes CASSHRVTGELFF.

The rearrangement links TRBV7-6 to TRBJ2-2; D call uncertain. This CDR3 is built from 15 residues. In germline, CDR1 is SGHVS, CDR2 FNYEAQ. V lost 3 bases and J lost 0, with 8 bases in between. The CDR3 region is CASSLVGSNTGELFF. CDR3 bases: TGTGCCAGCAGCTTGGTCGGTTCGAACACCGGGGAGCTGTTTTTT.

This clone appeared a single time. This rearrangement joins TRBV7-8 to TRBJ2-7; no definite D call. Germline V gene lookup returns CDR1 SGHVS and CDR2 FQNEAQ. V was cut by 5 bases and J by 7 bases, with 15 bases left in between. This CDR3 has 13 residues. The CDR3 coding sequence is TGTGCCAGCAGCCCCTCGGAGTTGAGAGAGCAGTACTTC. Amino acid sequence: CASSPSELREQYF.

The V and J genes are TRBV7-6 and TRBJ1-6; no clear D. The length of the CDR3 is 13 residues. Germline CDR1 reads SGHVS; CDR2 reads FNYEAQ. Trimming took off 4 bases at V and 7 bases at J, with 8 bases between the two ends. CDR3 nucleotides: TGTGCCAGCAGCTGGAGACACAATTCACCCCTCCACTTT. This codes for CASSWRHNSPLHF. Complete variable domain (other parts from reference TRBV7-6 and TRBJ1-6): GAGVSQSPRYKVTKRGQDVALRCDPISGHVSLYWYRQALGQGPEFLTYFNYEAQQDKSGLPNDRFSAERPEGSISTLTIQRTEQRDSAMYRCASSWRHNSPLHFGNGTRLTVT.

CDR3 loop: CASSRRTGGQETQYF. CDR3 DNA sequence: TGCGCCAGCAGCAGAAGGACAGGGGGACAAGAGACCCAGTACTTC. The chain uses TRBV5-1 and TRBJ2-5; 10 nucleotides align to TRBD1. Germline V gene lookup returns CDR1 SGHRS and CDR2 YFSETQ. The CDR3 extends over 15 amino acids. With V trimmed by 4 bases and J by 2 bases, 5 bases remained unmatched.